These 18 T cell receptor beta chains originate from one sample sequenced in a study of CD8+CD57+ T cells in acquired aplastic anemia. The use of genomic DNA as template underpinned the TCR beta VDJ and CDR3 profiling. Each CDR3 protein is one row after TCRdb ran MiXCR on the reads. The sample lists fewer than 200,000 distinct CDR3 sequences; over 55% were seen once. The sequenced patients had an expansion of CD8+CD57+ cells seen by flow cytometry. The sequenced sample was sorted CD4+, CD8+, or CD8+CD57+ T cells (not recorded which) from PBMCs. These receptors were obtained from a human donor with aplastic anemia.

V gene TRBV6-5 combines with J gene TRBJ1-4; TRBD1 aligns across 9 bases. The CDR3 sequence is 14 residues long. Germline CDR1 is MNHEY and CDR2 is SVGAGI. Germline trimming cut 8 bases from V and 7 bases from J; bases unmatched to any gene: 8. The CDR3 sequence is CASSPTGGGEKLFF. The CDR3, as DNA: TGTGCCAGCTCACCTACAGGGGGCGGTGAAAAACTGTTTTTT.

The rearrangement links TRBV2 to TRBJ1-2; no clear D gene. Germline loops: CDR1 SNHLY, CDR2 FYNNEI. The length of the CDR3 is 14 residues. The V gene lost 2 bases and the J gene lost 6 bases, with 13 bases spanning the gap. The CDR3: CASSELGARDGYTF. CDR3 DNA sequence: TGTGCCAGCAGTGAATTGGGTGCCCGAGATGGCTACACCTTC.

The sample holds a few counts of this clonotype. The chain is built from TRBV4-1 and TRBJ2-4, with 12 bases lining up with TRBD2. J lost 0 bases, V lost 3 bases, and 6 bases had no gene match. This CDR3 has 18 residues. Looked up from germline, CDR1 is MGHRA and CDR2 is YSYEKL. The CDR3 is CASSHVGLAGLAKNIQYF. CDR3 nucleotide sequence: TGCGCCAGCAGCCACGTAGGACTAGCGGGGCTAGCCAAAAACATTCAGTACTTC.

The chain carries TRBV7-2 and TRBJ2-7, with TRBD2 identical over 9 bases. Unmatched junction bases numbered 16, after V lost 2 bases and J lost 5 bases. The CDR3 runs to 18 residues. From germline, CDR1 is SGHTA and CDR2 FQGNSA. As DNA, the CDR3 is TGTGCCAGCAGCTTAAACCCCCCGGGGGGTAGCGGGAGCGACGAGCAGTACTTC. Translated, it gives CASSLNPPGGSGSDEQYF.

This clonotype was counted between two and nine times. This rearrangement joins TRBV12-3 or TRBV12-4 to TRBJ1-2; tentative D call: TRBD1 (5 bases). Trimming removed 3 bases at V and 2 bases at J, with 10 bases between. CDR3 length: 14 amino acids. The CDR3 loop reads CASSLMGVNYGYTF. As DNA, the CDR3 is TGTGCCAGCAGTTTGATGGGGGTGAACTATGGCTACACCTTC.

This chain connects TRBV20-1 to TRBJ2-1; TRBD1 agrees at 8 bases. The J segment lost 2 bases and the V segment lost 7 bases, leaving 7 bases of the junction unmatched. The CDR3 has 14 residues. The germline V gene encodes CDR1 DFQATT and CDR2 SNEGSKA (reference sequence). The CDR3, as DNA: TGCAGTGTAAAGCAGGGGGCTGCCTACAATGAGCAGTTCTTC. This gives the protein CSVKQGAAYNEQFF.

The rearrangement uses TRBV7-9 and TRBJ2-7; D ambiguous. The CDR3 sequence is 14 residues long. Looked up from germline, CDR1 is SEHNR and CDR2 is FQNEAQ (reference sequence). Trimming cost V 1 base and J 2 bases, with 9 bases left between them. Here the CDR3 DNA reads TGTGCCAGCAGCTTAGTCGGCGAGGCCTACGAGCAGTACTTC. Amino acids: CASSLVGEAYEQYF.

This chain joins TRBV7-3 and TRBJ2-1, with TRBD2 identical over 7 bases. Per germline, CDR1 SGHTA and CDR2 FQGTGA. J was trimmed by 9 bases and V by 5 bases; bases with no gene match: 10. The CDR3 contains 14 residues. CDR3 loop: CASSQRAGGGEQFF. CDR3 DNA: TGTGCCAGCAGCCAAAGAGCGGGCGGGGGTGAGCAGTTCTTC.

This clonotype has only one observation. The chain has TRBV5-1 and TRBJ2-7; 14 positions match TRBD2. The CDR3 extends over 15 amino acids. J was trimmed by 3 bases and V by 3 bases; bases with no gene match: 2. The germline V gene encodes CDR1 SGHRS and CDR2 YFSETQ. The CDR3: CASSWTSGGNYEQYF. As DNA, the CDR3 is TGCGCCAGCAGCTGGACTAGCGGGGGGAACTACGAGCAGTACTTC.

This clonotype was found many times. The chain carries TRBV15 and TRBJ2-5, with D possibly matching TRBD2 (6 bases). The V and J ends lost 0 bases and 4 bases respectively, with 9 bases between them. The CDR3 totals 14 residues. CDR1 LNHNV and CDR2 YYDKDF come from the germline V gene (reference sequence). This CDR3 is CATSRDAEGETQYF. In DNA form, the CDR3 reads TGTGCCACCAGCAGAGATGCGGAGGGAGAGACCCAGTACTTC.

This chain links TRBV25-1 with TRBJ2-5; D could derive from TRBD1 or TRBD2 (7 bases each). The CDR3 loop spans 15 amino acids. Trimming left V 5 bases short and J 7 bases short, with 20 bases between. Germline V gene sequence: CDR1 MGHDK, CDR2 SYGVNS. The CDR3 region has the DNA TGTGCCAGCAGTTTCGACAGGGAGGGGGTGGGGACCCAGTACTTC. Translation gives CASSFDREGVGTQYF.

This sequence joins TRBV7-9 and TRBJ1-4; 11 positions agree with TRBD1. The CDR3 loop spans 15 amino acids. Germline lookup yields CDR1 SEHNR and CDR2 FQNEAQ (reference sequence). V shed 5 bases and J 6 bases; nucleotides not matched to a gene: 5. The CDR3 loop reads CASSRDRGEDEKLFF. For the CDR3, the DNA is TGTGCCAGCAGCAGGGACAGGGGGGAAGATGAAAAACTGTTTTTT.

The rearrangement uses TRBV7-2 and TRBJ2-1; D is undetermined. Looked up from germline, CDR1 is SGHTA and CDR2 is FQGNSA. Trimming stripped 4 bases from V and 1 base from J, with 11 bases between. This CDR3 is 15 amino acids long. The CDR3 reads CASSSEALSYNEQFF. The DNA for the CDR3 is TGTGCCAGCAGCTCAGAAGCGCTGTCCTACAATGAGCAGTTCTTC.

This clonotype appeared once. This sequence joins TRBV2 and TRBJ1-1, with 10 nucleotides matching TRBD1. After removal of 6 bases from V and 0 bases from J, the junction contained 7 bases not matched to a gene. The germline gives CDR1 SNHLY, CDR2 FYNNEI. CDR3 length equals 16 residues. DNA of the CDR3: TGTGCCAGCAGACACGACAGGGGGCGCATGAACACTGAAGCTTTCTTT. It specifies CASRHDRGRMNTEAFF.

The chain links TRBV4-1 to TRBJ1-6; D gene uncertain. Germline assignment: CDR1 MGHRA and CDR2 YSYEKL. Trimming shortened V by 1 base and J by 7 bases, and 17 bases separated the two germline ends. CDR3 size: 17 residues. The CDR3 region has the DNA TGCGCCAGCAGCCAAGGACGAGGGCAGCAAAAGAATTCACCCCTCCACTTT. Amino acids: CASSQGRGQQKNSPLHF.

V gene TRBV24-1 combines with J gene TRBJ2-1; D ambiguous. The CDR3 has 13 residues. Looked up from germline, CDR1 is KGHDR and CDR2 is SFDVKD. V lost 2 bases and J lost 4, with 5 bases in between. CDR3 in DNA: TGTGCCACCAGTGATTCTTTTTACAATGAGCAGTTCTTC. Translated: CATSDSFYNEQFF.

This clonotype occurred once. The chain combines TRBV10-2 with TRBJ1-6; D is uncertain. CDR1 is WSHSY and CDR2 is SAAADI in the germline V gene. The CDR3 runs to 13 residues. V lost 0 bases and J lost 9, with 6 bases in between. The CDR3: CASSESRASPLHF. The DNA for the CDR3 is TGCGCCAGCAGTGAGTCGAGGGCTTCACCCCTCCACTTT.

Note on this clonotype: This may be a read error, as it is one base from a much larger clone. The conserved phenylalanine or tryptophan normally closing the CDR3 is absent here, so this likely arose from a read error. The CDR3 bases are TGTGCCATCTCACCATTATCAGGCCAAAGCTCCTACGAGCAGTACCTC. Its translation is CAISPLSGQSSYEQYL. V is TRBV10-3 and J is TRBJ2-7; D gene unclear. Trimming pared 8 bases from V and 0 bases from J, leaving 20 bases between. In germline, CDR1 is ENHRY, CDR2 SYGVKD. The CDR3 runs 16 residues.